These 15 T cell receptor beta chains were all obtained from the same sample, sequenced in a study of shared clonotypes between healthy human individuals. Repertoires were generated with immunoSEQ multiplex PCR, while TCRdb's copy carries only in-frame clones and drops some. The sample contains some 100,000 clones, 55% to 70% of which appear only once. The specimen was memory CD8+ T cells sorted from blood. The subset here: CD45RO+ cells pooled with CCR7-negative TemRA cells. All receptors derive from a woman aged 25 to 39 in good health.

This chain connects TRBV7-6 to TRBJ1-1; D gene uncertain. The CDR3 has 13 residues. V was shortened by 1 base and J by 7 bases, with 10 bases between the two germline ends. CDR1 and CDR2 from the germline V gene are SGHVS and FNYEAQ. The CDR3 DNA follows: TGTGCCAGCAGCTTAGGGGTCACCTTTGAAGCTTTCTTT. It specifies CASSLGVTFEAFF.

The V and J genes are TRBV10-1 and TRBJ2-7, with TRBD2 matching over 11 bases. The CDR3 loop spans 15 amino acids. The J segment lost 3 bases and the V segment lost 0 bases, leaving 1 base of the junction unmatched. The germline CDR1 and CDR2 sequences are WNHNN and SYGVQD (reference sequence). For the CDR3, the DNA is TGCGCCAGCAGTGAGTCAGGGACTAGCGGCTACGAGCAGTACTTC. Amino acid sequence: CASSESGTSGYEQYF.

The chain employs TRBV13 and TRBJ1-1; D call uncertain. V was shortened by 7 bases and J by 0 bases, with 18 bases between the two germline ends. Germline V lookup: CDR1 PRHDT, CDR2 FYEKMQ (reference sequence). The CDR3 is made up of 16 amino acids. DNA of the CDR3: TGTGCCAGCACGCAGAAAGGGAGATCCTTGAACACTGAAGCTTTCTTT. Protein product: CASTQKGRSLNTEAFF. The whole variable domain, filled in from reference TRBV13 and TRBJ1-1, reads AAGVIQSPRHLIKEKRETATLKCYPIPRHDTVYWYQQGPGQDPQFLISFYEKMQSDKGSIPDRFSAQQFSDYHSELNMSSLELGDSALYFCASTQKGRSLNTEAFFGQGTRLTVV.

The chain links TRBV6-6 to TRBJ1-1; D is undetermined. CDR1 and CDR2 (germline): MNHNY, SVGAGI (reference sequence). The ends were cut back, 4 bases at V and 2 bases at J, with 5 bases in the middle. CDR3 length equals 12 residues. CDR3 sequence (DNA): TGTGCCAGCAGTTTCCTAAACACTGAAGCTTTCTTT. It specifies CASSFLNTEAFF.

This clone was found a few times. The chain combines TRBV4-1 with TRBJ2-3; 10 bases are shared with TRBD2. The V gene end was trimmed by 0 bases and the J gene end by 6 bases; junction bases not matched to a gene: 9. The V gene's germline CDR1 is MGHRA and CDR2 YSYEKL. The CDR3 is 17 residues long. CDR3: CASSQDRPTSGEDTQYF. Here the CDR3 DNA reads TGCGCCAGCAGCCAAGATCGCCCCACTAGCGGGGAGGATACGCAGTATTTT.

The rearrangement joins TRBV27 to TRBJ1-5; unclear D gene. The CDR3 sequence is 17 residues long. Trimming took 4 bases from V and 1 from J, leaving 17 bases between them. Germline CDR1 MNHEY, CDR2 SMNVEV (reference sequence). CDR3 in amino acids: CASSSRTGYGSNQPQHF. CDR3 DNA sequence: TGTGCCAGCAGTTCCCGGACGGGTTATGGAAGCAATCAGCCCCAGCATTTT.

This clone was detected ten times or more. The chain carries TRBV5-1 and TRBJ2-1, with 15 nucleotides matching TRBD2. CDR1 and CDR2 from the germline V gene are SGHRS and YFSETQ. The CDR3 consists of 17 residues. Trimming removed 2 bases from V and 7 bases from J; junction bases left unmatched: 7. CDR3 coding DNA: TGCGCCAGCAGCTTATGGACTAGCGGGAGGGCCCTTAATGAGCAGTTCTTC. This codes for CASSLWTSGRALNEQFF.

This clone was seen only a few times. The CDR3 region has the DNA TGTGCCAGTAGTATAAGCCACTCTCTAGCCAAAAACATTCAGTACTTC. This encodes CASSISHSLAKNIQYF. This chain uses TRBV19 with TRBJ2-4; D not certain. Germline V gives CDR1 LNHDA, CDR2 SQIVND (reference sequence). The CDR3 spans 16 residues. Trimming pared 2 bases from V and 0 bases from J, leaving 11 bases between.

This chain joins TRBV28 and TRBJ2-3, with TRBD2 as a possible D gene (6 bases). The V end lost 3 bases, the J end lost 2 bases, and 9 bases lay between the germline ends. The CDR3 has 14 amino acids. Germline V lookup: CDR1 MDHEN, CDR2 SYDVKM. In DNA form, the CDR3 reads TGTGCCAGCAGTTTGTGGGAGGACACAGATACGCAGTATTTT. Protein: CASSLWEDTDTQYF.

The chain carries TRBV2 and TRBJ1-1; TRBD1 aligns across 9 bases. The CDR3 covers 14 residues. V shed 6 bases, J shed 7 bases, and the junction held 9 bases outside the gene matches. The germline V gene encodes CDR1 SNHLY and CDR2 FYNNEI. The CDR3 DNA follows: TGTGCCAGCAGACAGGGACAGGGAACCGGTGAAGCTTTCTTT. Its translation is CASRQGQGTGEAFF.

This clone has a handful of counts. The genes are TRBV27 and TRBJ1-2, with D unclear. V gave up 5 bases and J gave up 4 bases, with 14 bases separating them. This CDR3 comprises 14 residues. Per germline, CDR1 MNHEY and CDR2 SMNVEV (reference sequence). This CDR3 reads CASSPPGLSYGYTF. The CDR3 DNA reads as TGTGCCAGCAGTCCCCCGGGCTTATCCTATGGCTACACCTTC.

The V and J genes are TRBV6-1 and TRBJ1-5; maybe TRBD1 (5 bases). The CDR3 runs 15 residues. Per the germline V gene, CDR1 is MNHNS and CDR2 is SASEGT. V was shortened by 6 bases and J by 0 bases, with 12 bases between the two germline ends. CDR3 sequence reads: CASRGGIYSNQPQHF. The CDR3 nucleotides are TGTGCCAGCAGGGGGGGGATTTATAGCAATCAGCCCCAGCATTTT.

This clone was observed once. The genes are TRBV10-3 and TRBJ1-5; the match to TRBD1 covers 8 bases. The CDR3 is 14 amino acids. V dropped 3 bases and J dropped 5; count of bases not matched to a gene: 3. Germline values: CDR1 ENHRY, CDR2 SYGVKD. The CDR3 DNA reads as TGTGCCATCAGTGACCCAGGGGGCGATCAGCCCCAGCATTTT. Protein sequence: CAISDPGGDQPQHF.

The chain recombines TRBV5-1 with TRBJ1-2; no definite D call. Germline CDR1 reads SGHRS; CDR2 reads YFSETQ. V gave up 4 bases and J gave up 4 bases, with 11 bases separating them. This CDR3 has 13 residues. CDR3 protein: CASSLGRPYGYTF. CDR3 DNA: TGCGCCAGCAGCCTCGGACGACCCTATGGCTACACCTTC.

The genes are TRBV27 and TRBJ2-3; D not certain. V lost 6 bases and J lost 2, with 12 bases in between. CDR1 is MNHEY, CDR2 SMNVEV, per germline (reference sequence). The CDR3 contains 14 residues. The CDR3 DNA reads TGTGCCAGCAGCCCTACAATGGACACAGATACGCAGTATTTT. Protein product: CASSPTMDTDTQYF.